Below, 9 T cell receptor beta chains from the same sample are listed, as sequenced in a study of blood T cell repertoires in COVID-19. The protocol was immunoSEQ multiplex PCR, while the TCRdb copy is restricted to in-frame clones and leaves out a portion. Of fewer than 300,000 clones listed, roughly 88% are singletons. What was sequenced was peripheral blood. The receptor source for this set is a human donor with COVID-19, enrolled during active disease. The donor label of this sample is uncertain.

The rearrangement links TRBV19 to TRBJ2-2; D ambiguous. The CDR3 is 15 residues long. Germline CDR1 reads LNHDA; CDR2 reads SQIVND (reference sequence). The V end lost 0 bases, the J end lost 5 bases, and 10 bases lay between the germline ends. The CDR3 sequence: CASSIDSVLTGELFF. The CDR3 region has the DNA TGTGCCAGTAGTATAGATTCAGTTCTTACCGGGGAGCTGTTTTTT.

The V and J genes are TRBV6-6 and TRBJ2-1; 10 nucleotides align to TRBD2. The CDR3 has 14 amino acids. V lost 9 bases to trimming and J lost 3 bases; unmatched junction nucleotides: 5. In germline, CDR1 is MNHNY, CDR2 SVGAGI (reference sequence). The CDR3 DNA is TGTGCCAGTACTGGGACTAGCGTCTACAATGAGCAGTTCTTC. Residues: CASTGTSVYNEQFF.

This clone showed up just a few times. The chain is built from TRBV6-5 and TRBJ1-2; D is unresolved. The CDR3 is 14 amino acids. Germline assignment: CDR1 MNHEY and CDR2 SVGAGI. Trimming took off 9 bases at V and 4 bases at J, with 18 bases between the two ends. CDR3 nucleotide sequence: TGTGCCAGTCAAGCTTCGGGGTTTGGCTATGGCTACACCTTC. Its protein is CASQASGFGYGYTF.

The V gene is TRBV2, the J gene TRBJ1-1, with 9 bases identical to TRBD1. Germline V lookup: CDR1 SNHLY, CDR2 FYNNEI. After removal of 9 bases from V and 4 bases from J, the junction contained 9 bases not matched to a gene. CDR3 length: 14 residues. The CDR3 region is CARTGGPRGTEAFF. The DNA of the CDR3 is TGTGCCAGAACAGGGGGCCCTCGGGGCACTGAAGCTTTCTTT.

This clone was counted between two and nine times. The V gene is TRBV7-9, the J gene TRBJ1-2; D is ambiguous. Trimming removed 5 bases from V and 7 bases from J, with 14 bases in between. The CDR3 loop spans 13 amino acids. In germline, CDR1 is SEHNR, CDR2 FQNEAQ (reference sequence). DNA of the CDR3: TGTGCCAGCAGCCTTGAGAGGGTTGGTGGCTACACCTTC. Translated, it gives CASSLERVGGYTF.

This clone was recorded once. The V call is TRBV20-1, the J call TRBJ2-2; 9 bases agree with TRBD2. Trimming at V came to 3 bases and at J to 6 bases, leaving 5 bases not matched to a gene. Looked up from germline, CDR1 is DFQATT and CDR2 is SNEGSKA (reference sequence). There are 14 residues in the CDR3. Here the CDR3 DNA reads TGCAGTGCTAGTTTAGCGGGAGACGCCGGGGAGCTGTTTTTT. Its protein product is CSASLAGDAGELFF.

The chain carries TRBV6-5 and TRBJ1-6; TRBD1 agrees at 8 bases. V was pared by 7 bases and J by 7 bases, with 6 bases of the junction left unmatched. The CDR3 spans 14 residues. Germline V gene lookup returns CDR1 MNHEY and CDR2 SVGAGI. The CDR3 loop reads CASTTGQANSPLHF. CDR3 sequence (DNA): TGTGCCAGCACCACGGGACAGGCCAATTCACCCCTCCACTTT.

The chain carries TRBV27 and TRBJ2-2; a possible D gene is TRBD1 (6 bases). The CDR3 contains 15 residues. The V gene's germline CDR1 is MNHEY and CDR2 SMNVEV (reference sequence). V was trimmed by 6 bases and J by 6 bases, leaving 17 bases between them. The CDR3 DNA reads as TGTGCCAGCAGGCCGGACAGTCGAGGATCCGGGGAGCTGTTTTTT. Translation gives CASRPDSRGSGELFF.

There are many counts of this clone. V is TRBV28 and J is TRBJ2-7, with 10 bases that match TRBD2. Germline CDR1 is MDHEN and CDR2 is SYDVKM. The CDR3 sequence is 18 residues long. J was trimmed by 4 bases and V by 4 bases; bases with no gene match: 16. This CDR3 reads CASSSMGASGGGRYEQYF. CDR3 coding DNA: TGTGCCAGCAGTTCTATGGGGGCTAGCGGGGGCGGGAGATACGAGCAGTACTTC.